The 5 T cell receptor beta chains below come from one sample, sequenced in a study of cytomegalovirus exposure and HLA in healthy donors. With 60 Vbeta and 13 Jbeta primers, the PCR was carried out. Data came from immunoSEQ multiplex PCR; TCRdb stores just in-frame clones and leaves some out. The data show under 90,000 clones, more than 60% seen once. The specimen sequenced was PBMCs. The receptors originated from a man aged 40-55 years in good health and CMV-seronegative.

In this sample, this clone turned up a few times. The chain joins TRBV19 to TRBJ1-1, with D possibly being TRBD1 (5 bases). From germline, CDR1 is LNHDA and CDR2 SQIVND (reference sequence). The CDR3 sequence is 15 residues long. V lost 8 bases, J lost 3 bases, and 19 bases lay in between. CDR3 loop: CASQPTRDRYTEAFF. In DNA, the CDR3 is TGTGCCAGTCAACCAACCAGGGATCGGTACACTGAAGCTTTCTTT.

This clone was observed a handful of times. The gene calls are TRBV7-9 and TRBJ2-5; the D gene is possibly TRBD2 (6 bases). Germline values: CDR1 SEHNR, CDR2 FQNEAQ (reference sequence). The germline V and J ends were trimmed by 2 bases and 4 bases, with 11 bases remaining between them. The CDR3 is 14 amino acids. For the CDR3, the DNA is TGTGCCAGCAGCTTAACGGCTAGCGTAGAGACCCAGTACTTC. This sequence encodes CASSLTASVETQYF.

This clone was counted between two and nine times. V is TRBV6-4 and J is TRBJ1-2, with no clear D. Germline CDR1 reads MRHNA; CDR2 reads SNTAGT. V was shortened by 6 bases and J by 5 bases, with 19 bases between the two germline ends. CDR3 size: 15 residues. The CDR3, as DNA: TGTGCCAGCAGACCTACTCCAGGAGGCGGGTATGGCTACACCTTC. Its translation: CASRPTPGGGYGYTF.

The chain combines TRBV10-3 with TRBJ1-1, with 8 bases that match TRBD1. J gave up 4 bases and V 11 bases, and 6 bases lay outside the gene matches. The CDR3 has 12 residues. CDR1 is ENHRY, CDR2 SYGVKD, per germline. In nucleotides, the CDR3 is TGTGCCGCTGGACAGGGCCGCACTGAAGCTTTCTTT. Translated, it gives CAAGQGRTEAFF.

The J gene is TRBJ2-5, the V gene TRBV18, with 10 bases that match TRBD2. The CDR3 totals 14 residues. Unmatched junction bases numbered 1, after V lost 3 bases and J lost 3 bases. The germline gives CDR1 KGHSH, CDR2 LQKENI. The CDR3 loop is CASSPGTSEETQYF. CDR3 sequence (DNA): TGTGCCAGCTCACCCGGGACTAGCGAAGAGACCCAGTACTTC.